The 19 T cell receptor beta chains below all came from one sample that was sequenced in a study of blood T cell repertoires in COVID-19. The protocol was immunoSEQ multiplex PCR, while the TCRdb copy is restricted to in-frame clones and leaves out a portion. The data show 300,000 to 450,000 clones, about 89% seen once. The sequenced sample was peripheral blood. Receptor source: a woman aged 60-75 years with COVID-19, enrolled during active disease.

This sequence joins TRBV28 and TRBJ2-5; 8 nucleotides align to TRBD2. Germline V CDR1 and CDR2: MDHEN, SYDVKM. This CDR3 is built from 15 residues. The V segment lost 7 bases and the J segment 1 base; nucleotides outside the gene matches: 8. For the CDR3, the DNA is TGTGCCAGCAATGGGGCCGGGGGGGGCCAAGAGACCCAGTACTTC. Translating gives CASNGAGGGQETQYF.

In its sample, this clone was seen once. This chain connects TRBV30 to TRBJ1-6, with D tentatively TRBD1 (5 bases). Germline V gives CDR1 GTSNPN, CDR2 SVGIG (reference sequence). Trimming stripped 8 bases from V and 7 bases from J, with 15 bases between. This CDR3 is built from 13 residues. The CDR3 nucleotides are TGTGCCCTCAGCGGGGGGGTAAATTCACCCCTCCACTTT. Protein: CALSGGVNSPLHF.

The chain carries TRBV2 and TRBJ2-1, with 9 bases fitting TRBD2. CDR3 length: 16 amino acids. Germline trimming cut 6 bases from V and 6 bases from J; bases unmatched to any gene: 12. Germline values: CDR1 SNHLY, CDR2 FYNNEI. CDR3 sequence: CASRIPVGGGANEQFF. The DNA for the CDR3 is TGTGCCAGCAGAATTCCTGTAGGCGGGGGGGCCAATGAGCAGTTCTTC.

This sequence joins TRBV14 and TRBJ1-3; D unclear. The CDR3 consists of 16 residues. Germline CDR1 is SGHDN and CDR2 is FVKESK. The germline V and J ends were trimmed by 1 base and 0 bases, with 10 bases remaining between them. This chain's CDR3 is CASSQALISSGNTIYF. Written as DNA, the CDR3 is TGTGCCAGCAGCCAAGCCTTGATCAGCTCTGGAAACACCATATATTTT.

CDR3 DNA sequence: TGCGCCAGCACCGCCCCAGGGCTAGCGGGTACCGGGGAGCTGTTTTTT. Protein: CASTAPGLAGTGELFF. This rearrangement joins TRBV10-2 to TRBJ2-2, with TRBD2 matching over 8 bases. V shed 7 bases, J shed 5 bases, and the junction held 12 bases outside the gene matches. Germline lookup yields CDR1 WSHSY and CDR2 SAAADI. The CDR3 spans 16 residues.

As concerns this clone: The sample holds other DNA sequences that translate to the same CDR3. The V call is TRBV7-9, the J call TRBJ2-7, with 7 bases that match TRBD1. Losses at the gene ends were 1 base for V and 2 bases for J; bases not matched to a gene: 2. CDR3 length equals 14 residues. Germline assignment: CDR1 SEHNR and CDR2 FQNEAQ (reference sequence). In nucleotides, the CDR3 is TGTGCCAGCAGCTTAGGACAGGGCACCTACGAGCAGTACTTC. It specifies CASSLGQGTYEQYF.

The CDR3 reads CASSLAPREEAFF. Here the CDR3 DNA reads TGTGCCAGCAGCTTAGCGCCCAGGGAAGAAGCTTTCTTT. J is TRBJ1-1 and V is TRBV7-9; the D gene is possibly TRBD1 (5 bases). The CDR3 is 13 residues long. Germline assignment: CDR1 SEHNR and CDR2 FQNEAQ (reference sequence). The V and J ends lost 0 bases and 8 bases respectively, with 10 bases between them. Based on the CDR3 plus reference TRBV7-9 and TRBJ1-1, the full variable domain is DTGVSQNPRHKITKRGQNVTFRCDPISEHNRLYWYRQTLGQGPEFLTYFQNEAQLEKSRLLSDRFSAERPKGSFSTLEIQRTEQGDSAMYLCASSLAPREEAFFGQGTRLTVV.

V and J are TRBV20-1 and TRBJ1-1; D is perhaps TRBD1 (6 bases). V was clipped by 3 bases and J by 5 bases, with 13 bases between them. The germline V gene encodes CDR1 DFQATT and CDR2 SNEGSKA (reference sequence). This CDR3 is built from 13 residues. The CDR3 loop is CSASKGVRTEAFF. CDR3 nucleotide sequence: TGCAGTGCTAGTAAGGGGGTTCGTACTGAAGCTTTCTTT.

The sample holds one count of this clone. The chain carries TRBV6-5 and TRBJ1-2, with 12 bases matching TRBD1. V lost 4 bases and J lost 4; bases outside the gene matches: 7. The CDR3 length is 16 residues. Germline values: CDR1 MNHEY, CDR2 SVGAGI. CDR3 loop: CASSSSGTGGGYGYTF. CDR3 DNA: TGTGCCAGCAGTTCGTCCGGGACAGGGGGCGGCTATGGCTACACCTTC.

This sequence joins TRBV28 and TRBJ1-2; 9 positions agree with TRBD1. The trim removed 7 bases at V and 8 bases at J, leaving 8 bases unmatched. Germline assignment: CDR1 MDHEN and CDR2 SYDVKM. CDR3 length: 13 amino acids. The CDR3 protein is CASTQDRGRGYTF. The CDR3 DNA reads as TGTGCCAGCACCCAGGACAGGGGAAGAGGCTACACCTTC.

This rearrangement joins TRBV18 to TRBJ2-1; D remains ambiguous. The V and J ends lost 0 bases and 4 bases respectively, with 7 bases between them. Germline V CDR1 and CDR2: KGHSH, LQKENI. This CDR3 contains 14 residues. CDR3 sequence reads: CASSPPGVYNEQFF. DNA of the CDR3: TGTGCCAGCTCACCACCAGGAGTTTACAATGAGCAGTTCTTC.

V gene TRBV11-2 combines with J gene TRBJ1-5, with 7 bases fitting TRBD1. With V trimmed by 4 bases and J by 2 bases, 8 bases remained unmatched. Germline assignment: CDR1 SGHAT and CDR2 FQNNGV. The CDR3 contains 16 residues. CDR3 nucleotides: TGTGCCAGCAGCTGCCGACAGGGCTGGGGCAATCAGCCCCAGCATTTT. Amino acid sequence: CASSCRQGWGNQPQHF.

The chain is built from TRBV5-5 and TRBJ1-1; TRBD1 matches 10 bases. This CDR3 is 15 amino acids long. The germline CDR1 and CDR2 sequences are SGHKS and YYEKEE (reference sequence). Trimming cost V 4 bases and J 2 bases; bases outside gene matches: 5. CDR3 protein: CASSRTTGGNTEAFF. The CDR3 nucleotides are TGTGCCAGCAGCCGCACGACAGGGGGCAACACTGAAGCTTTCTTT.

This sequence joins TRBV4-2 and TRBJ1-2; 8 nucleotides agree with TRBD1. The junction had 6 bases not matched to a gene; V was cut back by 3 bases and J by 3 bases. This CDR3 contains 15 residues. Germline V gene sequence: CDR1 LGHNA, CDR2 YNFKEQ. CDR3 nucleotides: TGTGCCAGCAGCCAGAGAGGACAGGGCCACTATGGCTACACCTTC. This codes for CASSQRGQGHYGYTF.

The chain is built from TRBV4-1 and TRBJ2-1, with D possibly TRBD2 on 5 matching bases. Germline V gives CDR1 MGHRA, CDR2 YSYEKL. The CDR3 spans 14 residues. V was cut by 0 bases and J by 8 bases, with 11 bases left in between. For the CDR3, the DNA is TGCGCCAGCAGCCAAGACGGTTCGGAGGATGAGCAGTTCTTC. Encoded protein: CASSQDGSEDEQFF.

The chain uses TRBV6-4 and TRBJ2-1; D might be TRBD2 (5 bases). Between the trimmed V and J ends, which lost 4 bases and 6 bases, there was a span of 13 bases. The CDR3 is 14 residues long. Germline CDR1 is MRHNA and CDR2 is SNTAGT. In DNA, the CDR3 is TGTGCCAGCAGTGTGTCGGGGTCGGGCAATGAGCAGTTCTTC. Protein: CASSVSGSGNEQFF.

The chain carries TRBV3-1 (or the pseudogene TRBV3-2) and TRBJ2-1; 8 bases fit TRBD2. The CDR3 covers 17 residues. Trimming at V came to 0 bases and at J to 7 bases, leaving 11 bases not matched to a gene. Germline CDR1 reads LGHDT; CDR2 reads YNNKEL (reference sequence). The CDR3 sequence: CASSQDPGLGYGNEQFF. The CDR3 DNA is TGTGCCAGCAGCCAAGACCCGGGACTAGGGTATGGGAATGAGCAGTTCTTC.

Comments on this clone: An end of the junction differs from the germline gene, which may be a read error. The chain couples TRBV19 to TRBJ2-2; the match to TRBD1 covers 7 bases. From germline, CDR1 is LNHDA and CDR2 SQIVND (reference sequence). The length of the CDR3 is 13 residues. As DNA, the CDR3 is TGTGCCAGTAGTATAGATCCGAAGGGGGCGCTGTTTTTT. Translation gives CASSIDPKGALFF. Drawing the rest from reference TRBV19 and TRBJ2-2, the complete variable domain is DGGITQSPKYLFRKEGQNVTLSCEQNLNHDAMYWYRQDPGQGLRLIYYSQIVNDFQKGDIAEGYSVSREKKESFPLTVTSAQKNPTAFYLCASSIDPKGALFFGEGSRLTVL.

The rearrangement links TRBV4-2 to TRBJ2-5; 7 nucleotides line up with TRBD2. Trimming at V came to 1 base and at J to 5 bases, leaving 4 bases not matched to a gene. The CDR3 has 14 amino acids. Germline V gene data show CDR1 as LGHNA and CDR2 as YNFKEQ. The CDR3 sequence is CASSQVDSGETQYF. The CDR3, as DNA: TGTGCCAGCAGCCAAGTCGATAGCGGGGAGACCCAGTACTTC.